The rows below give T cell receptor beta chains drawn from one sample of a study of blood T cell repertoires in COVID-19. TCRdb keeps only in-frame clones here, not all; method: immunoSEQ multiplex PCR. The sample includes 78,000 or so clones, approximately 90% seen only once; the top ten take roughly 6.8%. The sequenced sample consisted of peripheral blood. All receptors derive from a woman aged 50 to 60 with acute or convalescent COVID-19. The CDR3 runs from the conserved cysteine through the conserved F or W. A D gene is named only where the DNA matches it firmly. Some rows have no size entry. The others give once, few or many, or a class for an expanded clone.

cdr3_aa: CAWSTRLNTEAFF; cdr3_nt: TGTGCCTGGAGTACTAGGCTGAACACTGAAGCTTTCTTT; v_call: TRBV30; j_call: TRBJ1-1; clone_size: .; d_call: .
cdr3_aa: CASSHTGNGYTF; cdr3_nt: TGTGCCAGCAGCCACACAGGGAACGGCTACACCTTC; v_call: TRBV9; j_call: TRBJ1-2; clone_size: .; d_call: .
cdr3_aa: CASSTAGWHEQFF; cdr3_nt: TGTGCCAGTAGTACGGCAGGGTGGCATGAGCAGTTCTTC; v_call: TRBV19; j_call: TRBJ2-1; clone_size: .; d_call: .
cdr3_aa: CASSPGLEETQYF; cdr3_nt: TGTGCCAGCAGCCCGGGACTAGAAGAGACCCAGTACTTC; v_call: TRBV2; j_call: TRBJ2-5; clone_size: .; d_call: TRBD2
cdr3_aa: CASSIGGDSFTNQPQHF; cdr3_nt: TGTGCCAGTAGTATAGGAGGGGACAGTTTTACCAATCAGCCCCAGCATTTT; v_call: TRBV19; j_call: TRBJ1-5; clone_size: .; d_call: TRBD1
cdr3_aa: CASSSGQVAAEQYF; cdr3_nt: TGTGCCAGCAGCTCTGGACAGGTCGCGGCCGAGCAGTACTTC; v_call: TRBV7-2; j_call: TRBJ2-7; clone_size: .; d_call: TRBD1
cdr3_aa: CASSLQGTKTDTQYF; cdr3_nt: TGTGCCAGCAGCTTACAAGGGACTAAAACAGATACGCAGTATTTT; v_call: TRBV7-3; j_call: TRBJ2-3; clone_size: .; d_call: TRBD2
cdr3_aa: CSVKTPWGQGLPEQFF; cdr3_nt: TGCAGCGTTAAAACCCCCTGGGGACAGGGCCTCCCTGAGCAGTTCTTC; v_call: TRBV29-1; j_call: TRBJ2-1; clone_size: .; d_call: TRBD1
cdr3_aa: CASSQGQGVETQYF; cdr3_nt: TGCGCCAGCAGCCAAGGGCAGGGGGTAGAGACCCAGTACTTC; v_call: TRBV4-3; j_call: TRBJ2-5; clone_size: .; d_call: TRBD1
cdr3_aa: CALTVGLKETQYF; cdr3_nt: TGTGCCTTGACAGTAGGGCTTAAAGAGACCCAGTACTTC; v_call: TRBV30; j_call: TRBJ2-5; clone_size: many; d_call: .
cdr3_aa: CASSPMGTAQDNSPLHF; cdr3_nt: TGTGCCAGCAGCCCCATGGGGACAGCTCAGGATAATTCACCCCTCCACTTT; v_call: TRBV5-4; j_call: TRBJ1-6; clone_size: .; d_call: TRBD1
cdr3_aa: CASSPMRAANYNSPLHF; cdr3_nt: TGTGCCAGCTCACCGATGCGGGCAGCTAACTATAATTCACCCCTCCACTTT; v_call: TRBV18; j_call: TRBJ1-6; clone_size: .; d_call: .
cdr3_aa: CAISEQGVNYGYTF; cdr3_nt: TGTGCCATCAGCGAACAGGGGGTTAACTATGGCTACACCTTC; v_call: TRBV10-3; j_call: TRBJ1-2; clone_size: .; d_call: TRBD1
cdr3_aa: CASSRDRSHEQFF; cdr3_nt: TGTGCCAGCAGCCGGGACAGGTCCCATGAGCAGTTCTTC; v_call: TRBV27; j_call: TRBJ2-1; clone_size: .; d_call: TRBD1
cdr3_aa: CASSSGQGNQPQHF; cdr3_nt: TGTGCCAGCAGTTCCGGCCAGGGGAATCAGCCCCAGCATTTT; v_call: TRBV6-6; j_call: TRBJ1-5; clone_size: .; d_call: .
cdr3_aa: CASSPGGAPYYEQYF; cdr3_nt: TGTGCCAGCAGCCCCGGCGGAGCCCCTTACTACGAGCAGTACTTC; v_call: TRBV5-6; j_call: TRBJ2-7; clone_size: once; d_call: .
cdr3_aa: CASSWGLAGGNEQFF; cdr3_nt: TGTGCCAGCAGCTGGGGACTAGCGGGAGGGAATGAGCAGTTCTTC; v_call: TRBV5-6; j_call: TRBJ2-1; clone_size: once; d_call: TRBD2
cdr3_aa: CASRGTGVDNEQFF; cdr3_nt: TGCGCCAGCAGAGGGACAGGGGTGGACAATGAGCAGTTCTTC; v_call: TRBV5-1; j_call: TRBJ2-1; clone_size: .; d_call: TRBD1
cdr3_aa: CASSANRAFSYEQYF; cdr3_nt: TGTGCCAGCAGCGCCAACAGGGCATTCTCCTACGAGCAGTACTTC; v_call: TRBV7-9; j_call: TRBJ2-7; clone_size: .; d_call: .
cdr3_aa: CASSLQGSERAFF; cdr3_nt: TGTGCCAGCAGCCTACAGGGATCGGAGAGAGCTTTCTTT; v_call: TRBV3-1/TRBV3-2; j_call: TRBJ1-1; clone_size: .; d_call: .
cdr3_aa: CASRLRVVGYTF; cdr3_nt: TGTGCCAGCCGACTGAGGGTTGTAGGCTACACCTTC; v_call: TRBV28; j_call: TRBJ1-2; clone_size: .; d_call: .